This T cell receptor (beta chain) was captured by sequencing in a study of tumor-infiltrating lymphocytes in primary liver carcinoma. Study details: The five patients, who were men and women, ranged in age from 30 to 69 years.

A primer matching the constant region was used to make TCR beta cDNA from approximately 0.55 ug of total RNA. Generation of the TCR beta libraries relied on three nested multiplex PCR rounds using slightly modified ARM-PCR. The first two PCR rounds, around 10 cycles each, used TRBV1-TRBV30 forward primers and a C-beta reverse primer. TCRdb ran MiXCR on the multiplex PCR reads and lists one entry per CDR3 protein. Of 75,000 to 90,000 distinct CDR3 sequences in the sample, over 60% were seen once. The germline V gene encodes CDR1 ENHRY and CDR2 SYGVKD. The CDR3 covers 14 residues. Each 20-30 mg portion of unsorted bulk tissue served as the source for co-extraction of RNA and DNA. Remarks on this clonotype: The junction shows a germline mismatch at one end, possibly a read error.

The TCR comes from a middle-aged man with primary liver carcinoma and hepatitis B virus infection. The sequenced material came from liver tumor tissue from sampling region 1. Subset in this sample: tumor region T1, superior pole. The chain links TRBV10-3 to TRBJ1-3; TRBD1 is a possible D gene (5 bases). This CDR3 reads CATSGGGPGNTMYF. CDR3 DNA sequence: TGTGCCACCAGTGGGGGAGGGCCCGGAAACACCATGTATTTT.